Listed here are 19 T cell receptor beta chains from one sample, sequenced in a study of cytomegalovirus exposure and HLA in healthy donors. It was with 60 Vbeta and 13 Jbeta primers that the PCR ran. Profiled with immunoSEQ multiplex PCR; TCRdb holds only in-frame clones, not every one. Among over 150,000 clones listed, around 79% were seen once. Sequencing was carried out using PBMCs. The receptors originated from a woman between 40 and 55 years old in good health and CMV-seropositive.

This clone was observed a handful of times. V and J are TRBV9 and TRBJ2-1; TRBD2 aligns across 12 bases. CDR1 and CDR2 from the germline V gene are SGDLS and YYNGEE. The CDR3 has 16 amino acids. V was pared by 1 base and J by 8 bases, with 7 bases of the junction left unmatched. The CDR3 spells CASSVTTTSGGDEQFF. CDR3 nucleotide sequence: TGTGCCAGCAGCGTAACGACGACTAGCGGGGGTGATGAGCAGTTCTTC.

The rearrangement uses TRBV19 and TRBJ2-7, with 9 bases fitting TRBD1. There are 14 residues in the CDR3. Per germline, CDR1 LNHDA and CDR2 SQIVND (reference sequence). The trim removed 6 bases at V and 0 bases at J, leaving 3 bases unmatched. In DNA form, the CDR3 reads TGTGCCAGTAGCGGACAGGGGTTCTCCTACGAGCAGTACTTC. Protein product: CASSGQGFSYEQYF.

The J gene is TRBJ2-3, the V gene TRBV5-4; 8 bases agree with TRBD2. The V gene's germline CDR1 is SGHNT and CDR2 YYREEE (reference sequence). V was clipped by 4 bases and J by 0 bases; unmatched bases: 4. The CDR3 is made up of 15 amino acids. The CDR3 reads CASSPRTSSTDTQYF. Here the CDR3 DNA reads TGTGCCAGCAGCCCTCGGACTAGCAGCACAGATACGCAGTATTTT.

The chain couples TRBV7-9 to TRBJ2-5; possible D gene TRBD1, 6 bases. Germline values: CDR1 SEHNR, CDR2 FQNEAQ (reference sequence). The V and J ends lost 4 bases and 3 bases respectively, with 9 bases between them. The CDR3 length is 13 residues. CDR3 amino acids: CASSSGQKETQYF. CDR3 nucleotide sequence: TGTGCCAGCAGCTCTGGACAGAAAGAGACCCAGTACTTC.

V gene TRBV27 combines with J gene TRBJ2-7; 10 positions match TRBD2. The germline V gene encodes CDR1 MNHEY and CDR2 SMNVEV (reference sequence). Trimming removed 6 bases from V and 4 bases from J; junction bases left unmatched: 9. The CDR3 contains 15 residues. In DNA, the CDR3 is TGTGCCAGCAGCACGACTAGCGGGTTGTTTTACGAGCAGTACTTC. Protein: CASSTTSGLFYEQYF.

This chain links TRBV9 with TRBJ2-5; tentative D call: TRBD2 (6 bases). V lost 0 bases, J lost 5 bases, and 14 bases lay in between. The CDR3 has 15 amino acids. CDR1 and CDR2 (germline): SGDLS, YYNGEE. The CDR3 DNA sequence: TGTGCCAGCAGCGTAGTCGGGGGATTAGAGGAGACCCAGTACTTC. Amino acid sequence: CASSVVGGLEETQYF.

The V and J genes are TRBV11-2 and TRBJ2-3; 7 nucleotides match TRBD1. Unmatched junction bases numbered 2, after V lost 3 bases and J lost 2 bases. Germline values: CDR1 SGHAT, CDR2 FQNNGV. The CDR3 extends over 14 amino acids. The CDR3 loop reads CASSLGQLTDTQYF. The CDR3 DNA is TGTGCCAGCAGCTTGGGACAGCTCACAGATACGCAGTATTTT.

The rearrangement joins TRBV19 to TRBJ1-6; 10 bases are shared with TRBD1. CDR1 and CDR2 (germline): LNHDA, SQIVND (reference sequence). The ends lost 5 bases at V and 13 bases at J; junction bases unmatched: 2. The CDR3 totals 12 residues. In DNA form, the CDR3 reads TGTGCCAGTAGTCGACAGGGGGCTCCCCTCCACTTT. Residues: CASSRQGAPLHF.

This sequence joins TRBV7-9 and TRBJ1-1; D not certain. Per the germline V gene, CDR1 is SEHNR and CDR2 is FQNEAQ (reference sequence). The CDR3 is made up of 13 amino acids. V lost 1 base, J lost 4 bases, and 7 bases lay in between. The CDR3 DNA sequence: TGTGCCAGCAGCTTAGACAGCTTCACTGAAGCTTTCTTT. Its translation: CASSLDSFTEAFF.

CDR3 region: CATRGTGGETQYF. The DNA of the CDR3 is TGTGCCACCCGTGGGACAGGCGGGGAGACCCAGTACTTC. The chain carries TRBV2 and TRBJ2-5; 8 bases fit TRBD1. Per the germline V gene, CDR1 is SNHLY and CDR2 is FYNNEI. CDR3 length: 13 amino acids. V was clipped by 10 bases and J by 5 bases; unmatched bases: 9.

The CDR3, as DNA: TGTGCCAGCAGGGTCCGGGACAGGGGGCTTCAGCCCCAGCATTTT. Residues: CASRVRDRGLQPQHF. V and J are TRBV28 and TRBJ1-5; 12 positions match TRBD1. CDR3 length: 15 amino acids. V was pared by 6 bases and J by 6 bases, with 6 bases of the junction left unmatched. Looked up from germline, CDR1 is MDHEN and CDR2 is SYDVKM.

The genes are TRBV5-4 and TRBJ2-3; TRBD2 aligns across 9 bases. This CDR3 comprises 15 residues. The trim removed 1 base at V and 0 bases at J, leaving 0 bases unmatched. Germline values: CDR1 SGHNT, CDR2 YYREEE (reference sequence). The CDR3, as DNA: TGTGCCAGCAGCTTGACTAGCGGGAGCACAGATACGCAGTATTTT. The encoded protein is CASSLTSGSTDTQYF. Full variable domain (rest looked up from reference TRBV5-4 and TRBJ2-3): ETGVTQSPTHLIKTRGQQVTLRCSSQSGHNTVSWYQQALGQGPQFIFQYYREEENGRGNFPPRFSGLQFPNYSSELNVNALELDDSALYLCASSLTSGSTDTQYFGPGTRLTVL.

The gene calls are TRBV19 and TRBJ2-1; 7 bases agree with TRBD1. This CDR3 spans 14 amino acids. The ends lost 7 bases at V and 9 bases at J; junction bases unmatched: 12. Germline values: CDR1 LNHDA, CDR2 SQIVND (reference sequence). CDR3 nucleotide sequence: TGTGCCAGTAATACCGGGACAGTTTCCCGTGAGCAGTTCTTC. Translating it yields CASNTGTVSREQFF.

The chain is built from TRBV5-1 and TRBJ1-2; the match to TRBD1 covers 11 bases. J was trimmed by 4 bases and V by 4 bases; bases with no gene match: 6. The CDR3 is 15 amino acids. From germline, CDR1 is SGHRS and CDR2 YFSETQ. CDR3 loop: CASSLGTGGTYGYTF. The DNA of the CDR3 is TGCGCCAGCAGCCTGGGGACAGGGGGTACCTATGGCTACACCTTC.

This clone occurred once. The chain carries TRBV5-4 and TRBJ2-1; 14 bases line up with TRBD2. The CDR3 spans 15 residues. The J segment lost 5 bases and the V segment lost 4 bases, leaving 2 bases of the junction unmatched. Germline V gene sequence: CDR1 SGHNT, CDR2 YYREEE (reference sequence). CDR3 coding DNA: TGTGCCAGCAGCCGACTAGCGGGAGGGGACAATGAGCAGTTCTTC. The encoded protein is CASSRLAGGDNEQFF.

The CDR3 is CASSDRAGEQYF. As DNA, the CDR3 is TGTGCCAGCAGCGACAGGGCGGGCGAGCAGTACTTC. The rearrangement links TRBV2 to TRBJ2-7, with 7 bases fitting TRBD1. This CDR3 contains 12 residues. Germline loops: CDR1 SNHLY, CDR2 FYNNEI. V dropped 6 bases and J dropped 6; count of bases not matched to a gene: 5.

The chain couples TRBV11-2 to TRBJ1-3, with D unresolved. V lost 0 bases to trimming and J lost 5 bases, with 17 bases between them. The CDR3 sequence is 17 residues long. CDR1 is SGHAT, CDR2 FQNNGV, per germline. The CDR3 DNA reads as TGTGCCAGCAGCTTAGATTCTCCCCTGGGGAGGAGAAACACCATATATTTT. Translating gives CASSLDSPLGRRNTIYF.

The rearrangement links TRBV6-5 to TRBJ1-4, with TRBD1 as a possible D gene (5 bases). CDR3 length equals 14 residues. Germline CDR1 reads MNHEY; CDR2 reads SVGAGI. Between the trimmed V and J ends, which lost 4 bases and 10 bases, there was a span of 16 bases. The DNA of the CDR3 is TGTGCCAGCAGTTCGGGGGACTCGAGCGGAAAACTGTTTTTT. Translating gives CASSSGDSSGKLFF.

The DNA for the CDR3 is TGTGCCAGCTCACCCGGAGTGGAAACTAATGAAAAACTGTTTTTT. The encoded protein is CASSPGVETNEKLFF. This sequence joins TRBV18 and TRBJ1-4, with D unclear. V gave up 3 bases and J gave up 1 base, with 9 bases separating them. Germline assignment: CDR1 KGHSH and CDR2 LQKENI. This CDR3 has 15 residues.